This T cell receptor (beta chain) is drawn from a study of cytomegalovirus exposure and HLA in healthy donors. General study results and limits: There were approximately 150 TCR beta chains listed as cytomegalovirus-associated. According to reports, the classifier identified cytomegalovirus status with high specificity and sensitivity.

Remarks on this clone: No antigen is known for it.

Separate from the approximately 670-subject first cohort, the approximately 120-subject validation cohort was the one that the donors belonged to. The method was immunoSEQ multiplex PCR; TCRdb's version includes in-frame clones alone and lacks a portion of them. This table has over 60,000 clones, about 95% appearing once. This TCR was recovered from a man between 18 and 29 years old in good health and CMV-seronegative. Source material: PBMCs.

The CDR3 bases are TGTGCCAGCAGTGAGGTTGGTGGGGGCGCGACAGATACGCAGTATTTT. Translation gives CASSEVGGGATDTQYF. The chain joins TRBV6-1 to TRBJ2-3; TRBD1 might be the D (6 bases). Trimming took off 3 bases at V and 3 bases at J, with 16 bases between the two ends. CDR1 MNHNS and CDR2 SASEGT come from the germline V gene. The CDR3 runs 16 residues.